This TCR beta chain is from a study of post-analysis software for immune sequencing data. On this clonotype: Its specificity is unknown.

General study results and limits: The five TRBV segments detected at higher frequency in patients than in controls included TRBV5-6, TRBV5-1 and TRBV20-1.

V was shortened by 1 base and J by 4 bases, with 16 bases between the two germline ends. Looked up from germline, CDR1 is MGHRA and CDR2 is YSYEKL. The CDR3 spans 17 residues. Unique molecular identifiers tagged the TCR beta cDNA libraries. TCRdb fed the PCR reads into MiXCR, producing one record per CDR3 protein. This sample has about 570,000 distinct CDR3 sequences, with around a third found just once. The sequence derives from a girl aged 2-17 years with multiple sclerosis. The chain carries TRBV4-1 and TRBJ1-4, with D possibly being TRBD1 (6 bases). Material: blood. CDR3 bases: TGCGCCAGCAGCCAAGTTCCAGGGGAGGCGAGTAATGAAAAACTGTTTTTT. It specifies CASSQVPGEASNEKLFF.